The 22 T cell receptor beta chains presented below share a single source sample, sequenced in a study of CD8+ T cells in alopecia areata. Treatment indicated: oral pan-JAK inhibitor, 5-10 mg twice daily. Sequencing relied on a cDNA template that was reverse transcribed from extracted RNA. The method was immunoSEQ multiplex PCR; TCRdb's version includes in-frame clones alone and lacks a portion of them. This sample has about 200,000 clones, with around two fifths found just once. This material consisted of CD4+ T cells sorted from blood, taken at approximately week 34, from a patient treated with tofacitinib. The source of these receptors is a human donor with alopecia areata.

V and J are TRBV7-2 and TRBJ1-2; D remains unclear. With 6 bases removed from V and 5 bases from J, the gap between germline ends came to 13 bases. Germline CDR1 and CDR2: SGHTA and FQGNSA. This CDR3 is 13 amino acids long. CDR3 protein: CASRPFGKYGYTF. The CDR3 coding sequence is TGTGCCAGCAGACCGTTCGGGAAATATGGCTACACCTTC.

This clone occurred a few times. The genes are TRBV6-6 and TRBJ2-6; perhaps TRBD2 as D (5 bases). The CDR3 length is 14 residues. V lost 6 bases and J lost 1, with 7 bases in between. Germline V gene lookup returns CDR1 MNHNY and CDR2 SVGAGI (reference sequence). CDR3 DNA sequence: TGTGCCAGCAGCCTAGCATCTGGGGCCAACGTCCTGACTTTC. Protein product: CASSLASGANVLTF.

V gene TRBV28 combines with J gene TRBJ2-7; D perhaps matches TRBD1 (5 bases). CDR3 size: 11 residues. V shed 5 bases and J shed 6 bases, with 8 bases lying between them. Germline CDR1 is MDHEN and CDR2 is SYDVKM. The CDR3 is CASSDRSEQYF. CDR3 nucleotides: TGTGCCAGCAGTGACAGATCCGAGCAGTACTTC.

V and J are TRBV5-1 and TRBJ1-6; D might be TRBD1 (6 bases). V shed 0 bases and J shed 7 bases, with 14 bases lying between them. Germline lookup yields CDR1 SGHRS and CDR2 YFSETQ. The CDR3 spans 16 residues. The chain's CDR3 is CASSLAGGRENSPLHF. CDR3 nucleotide sequence: TGCGCCAGCAGCTTGGCCGGGGGCCGCGAAAATTCACCCCTCCACTTT.

V gene TRBV6-5 combines with J gene TRBJ1-5; 8 bases are a match to TRBD1. The CDR3 has 14 amino acids. CDR1 and CDR2 (germline): MNHEY, SVGAGI. Trimming removed 5 bases from V and 7 bases from J; junction bases left unmatched: 7. CDR3 loop: CASSKQGVKQPQHF. The CDR3, as DNA: TGTGCCAGCAGTAAACAGGGGGTCAAACAGCCCCAGCATTTT.

The CDR3 sequence is CATSRVRGSGFNEKLFF. CDR3 coding DNA: TGTGCCACCAGCAGAGTAAGAGGTTCGGGATTTAATGAAAAACTGTTTTTT. The chain combines TRBV15 with TRBJ1-4; D ambiguous. CDR1 and CDR2 (germline): LNHNV, YYDKDF (reference sequence). Trimming removed 1 base at V and 4 bases at J, with 16 bases between. The CDR3 runs to 17 residues.

The rearrangement links TRBV5-4 to TRBJ2-1; no clear D. CDR1 is SGHNT and CDR2 is YYREEE in the germline V gene (reference sequence). The CDR3 sequence is 12 residues long. With 0 bases removed from V and 8 bases from J, the gap between germline ends came to 6 bases. CDR3 protein: CASSLEGYEQFF. CDR3 in DNA: TGTGCCAGCAGCTTGGAGGGATATGAGCAGTTCTTC.

This chain links TRBV7-2 with TRBJ1-2; D is unclear. The CDR3 consists of 12 residues. Trimming cost V 1 base and J 4 bases, with 4 bases left between them. Germline CDR1 SGHTA, CDR2 FQGNSA. For the CDR3, the DNA is TGTGCCAGCAGCTTAGTCGGCTATGGCTACACCTTC. Translated: CASSLVGYGYTF.

This chain joins TRBV7-9 and TRBJ1-1; D perhaps matches TRBD1 (5 bases). The CDR3 totals 13 residues. The germline CDR1 and CDR2 sequences are SEHNR and FQNEAQ (reference sequence). Trimming left V 4 bases short and J 2 bases short, with 8 bases between. DNA of the CDR3: TGTGCCAGCAGCTGGGGGAGCAACACTGAAGCTTTCTTT. Protein sequence: CASSWGSNTEAFF.

CDR3 sequence (DNA): TGTGCCAGCAGGTCGCAGGGGGCGGTGTACGAGCAGTACTTC. Amino acids: CASRSQGAVYEQYF. The chain combines TRBV28 with TRBJ2-7; TRBD1 matches at 8 bases. This CDR3 comprises 14 residues. Looked up from germline, CDR1 is MDHEN and CDR2 is SYDVKM. The trim removed 6 bases at V and 4 bases at J, leaving 8 bases unmatched.

This sequence joins TRBV30 and TRBJ2-7, with D uncertain. Germline assignment: CDR1 GTSNPN and CDR2 SVGIG (reference sequence). The CDR3 sequence is 12 residues long. The germline V and J ends were trimmed by 2 bases and 11 bases, with 16 bases remaining between them. CDR3 sequence: CAWSPGMVAEYF. The CDR3 DNA sequence: TGTGCCTGGAGTCCCGGTATGGTGGCAGAGTACTTC.

This chain connects TRBV5-4 to TRBJ2-5; perhaps TRBD1 as D (6 bases). The CDR3 sequence is 14 residues long. Germline values: CDR1 SGHNT, CDR2 YYREEE (reference sequence). Trimming pared 2 bases from V and 0 bases from J, leaving 8 bases between. CDR3 residues: CASSLQGNQETQYF. Written as DNA, the CDR3 is TGTGCCAGCAGCTTACAGGGTAACCAAGAGACCCAGTACTTC.

This clone occurred a few times. The chain combines TRBV11-2 with TRBJ2-3; no clear D. Germline V CDR1 and CDR2: SGHAT, FQNNGV. The CDR3 spans 12 residues. Trimming shortened V by 4 bases and J by 4 bases, and 6 bases separated the two germline ends. CDR3 nucleotide sequence: TGTGCCAGCAGCTCCGCTGCAGATACGCAGTATTTT. Protein product: CASSSAADTQYF.

This chain's CDR3 is CASSLEPWGIKNTEAFF. The CDR3, as DNA: TGTGCCAGCAGCTTAGAGCCGTGGGGTATTAAGAACACTGAAGCTTTCTTT. The V and J genes are TRBV7-9 and TRBJ1-1; no clear D. The V and J ends lost 1 base and 1 base respectively, with 16 bases between them. This CDR3 has 17 residues. Per the germline V gene, CDR1 is SEHNR and CDR2 is FQNEAQ (reference sequence).

The CDR3 nucleotides are TGTGCCAGCAGCTGGGGGACCGACGGTAGGGACGAGCAGTACTTC. It translates to CASSWGTDGRDEQYF. The V and J genes are TRBV5-4 and TRBJ2-7, with D perhaps TRBD1 or TRBD2 (5 bases each). V lost 3 bases and J 5 bases, leaving 18 bases between the germline ends. This CDR3 is 15 amino acids long. Germline CDR1 reads SGHNT; CDR2 reads YYREEE (reference sequence).

The chain couples TRBV5-1 to TRBJ1-4; D gene uncertain. Trimming cost V 1 base and J 5 bases, with 9 bases left between them. This CDR3 has 14 residues. CDR1 and CDR2 (germline): SGHRS, YFSETQ. This CDR3 reads CASSLSDGNEKLFF. DNA of the CDR3: TGCGCCAGCAGCTTGAGCGACGGGAATGAAAAACTGTTTTTT.

The chain joins TRBV27 to TRBJ2-3; TRBD1 matches at 9 bases. Trimming cost V 6 bases and J 1 base; bases outside gene matches: 5. The CDR3 totals 15 residues. CDR1 MNHEY and CDR2 SMNVEV come from the germline V gene (reference sequence). The DNA of the CDR3 is TGTGCCAGCAGGGACAGGGGATGGGGCACAGATACGCAGTATTTT. It encodes CASRDRGWGTDTQYF.

The table lists this clone with a few counts. The genes are TRBV19 and TRBJ2-1; D might be TRBD1 or TRBD2, each matching 5 bases. The CDR3 covers 15 residues. Trimming pared 10 bases from V and 3 bases from J, leaving 19 bases between. Germline CDR1 and CDR2: LNHDA and SQIVND (reference sequence). CDR3 loop: CATRQRGVGYNEQFF. CDR3 nucleotides: TGTGCCACCCGACAAAGGGGAGTTGGCTACAATGAGCAGTTCTTC.

This clone occurred a few times. The V call is TRBV5-1, the J call TRBJ2-2; D is unclear. Trimming shortened V by 0 bases and J by 2 bases, and 11 bases separated the two germline ends. Germline CDR1 reads SGHRS; CDR2 reads YFSETQ. This CDR3 is 16 amino acids long. The CDR3 DNA follows: TGCGCCAGCAGCTTGGAACTCTTATCTAACACCGGGGAGCTGTTTTTT. Translated, it gives CASSLELLSNTGELFF.

The chain employs TRBV29-1 and TRBJ2-2, with D tentatively TRBD1 (6 bases). The CDR3 consists of 15 residues. With 6 bases removed from V and 0 bases from J, the gap between germline ends came to 14 bases. Germline CDR1 and CDR2: SQVTM and ANQGSEA. The CDR3 is CSVLLTGTNTGELFF. The CDR3 nucleotides are TGCAGCGTCCTACTTACAGGGACGAACACCGGGGAGCTGTTTTTT.

This clone was seen only a few times. The chain carries TRBV7-9 and TRBJ1-1, with a tentative D call TRBD1 (5 bases). Germline CDR1 reads SEHNR; CDR2 reads FQNEAQ (reference sequence). The CDR3 spans 14 residues. Trimming stripped 1 base from V and 1 base from J, with 7 bases between. The CDR3 is CASSLGGKNTEAFF. CDR3 nucleotide sequence: TGTGCCAGCAGCTTAGGGGGGAAGAACACTGAAGCTTTCTTT.

A single count supports this clone. The V and J genes are TRBV10-1 and TRBJ1-1; 8 bases fit TRBD1. Germline V gene lookup returns CDR1 WNHNN and CDR2 SYGVQD (reference sequence). Losses at the gene ends were 10 bases for V and 3 bases for J; bases not matched to a gene: 4. CDR3 length: 12 residues. CDR3 residues: CATATGDTEAFF. The CDR3 bases are TGCGCCACGGCGACAGGGGACACTGAAGCTTTCTTT.